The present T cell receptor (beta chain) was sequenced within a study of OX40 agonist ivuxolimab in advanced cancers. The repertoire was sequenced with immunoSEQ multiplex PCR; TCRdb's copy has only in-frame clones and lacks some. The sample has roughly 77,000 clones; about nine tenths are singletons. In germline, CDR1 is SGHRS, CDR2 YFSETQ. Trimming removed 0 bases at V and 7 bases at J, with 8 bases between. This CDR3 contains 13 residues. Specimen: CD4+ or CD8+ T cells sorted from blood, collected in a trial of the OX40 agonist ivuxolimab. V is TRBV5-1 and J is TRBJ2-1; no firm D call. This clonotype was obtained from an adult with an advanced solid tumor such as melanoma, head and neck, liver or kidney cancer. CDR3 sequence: CASSLGSWNEQFF. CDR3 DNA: TGCGCCAGCAGCTTGGGGTCGTGGAATGAGCAGTTCTTC.